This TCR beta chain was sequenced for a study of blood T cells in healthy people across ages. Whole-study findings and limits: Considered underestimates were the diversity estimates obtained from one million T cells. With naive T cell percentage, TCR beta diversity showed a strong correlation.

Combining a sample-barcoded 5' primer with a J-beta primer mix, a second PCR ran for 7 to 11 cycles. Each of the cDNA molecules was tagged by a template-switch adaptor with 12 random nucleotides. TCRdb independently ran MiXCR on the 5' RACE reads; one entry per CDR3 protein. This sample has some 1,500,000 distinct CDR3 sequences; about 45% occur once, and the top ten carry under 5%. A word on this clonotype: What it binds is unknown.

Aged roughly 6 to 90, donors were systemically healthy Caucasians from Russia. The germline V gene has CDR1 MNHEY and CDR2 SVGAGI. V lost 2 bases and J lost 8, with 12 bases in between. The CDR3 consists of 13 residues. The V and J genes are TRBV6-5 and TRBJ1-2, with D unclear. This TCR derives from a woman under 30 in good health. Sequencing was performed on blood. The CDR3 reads CASSYTALGGYTF. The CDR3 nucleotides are TGTGCCAGCAGTTACACAGCCCTGGGGGGCTACACCTTC.